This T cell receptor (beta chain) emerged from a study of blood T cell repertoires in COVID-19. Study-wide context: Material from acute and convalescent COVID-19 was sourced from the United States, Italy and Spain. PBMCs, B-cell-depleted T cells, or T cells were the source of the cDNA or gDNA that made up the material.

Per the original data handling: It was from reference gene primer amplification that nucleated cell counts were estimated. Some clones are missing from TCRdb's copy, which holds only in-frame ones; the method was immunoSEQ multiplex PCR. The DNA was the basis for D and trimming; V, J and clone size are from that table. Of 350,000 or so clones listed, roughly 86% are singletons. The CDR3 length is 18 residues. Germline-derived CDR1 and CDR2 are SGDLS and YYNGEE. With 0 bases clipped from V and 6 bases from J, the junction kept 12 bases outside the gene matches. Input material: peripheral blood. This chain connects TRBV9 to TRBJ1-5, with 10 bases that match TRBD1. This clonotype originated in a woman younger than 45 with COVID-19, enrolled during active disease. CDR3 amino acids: CASSVEVGARTGGQPQHF. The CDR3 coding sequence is TGTGCCAGCAGCGTAGAAGTTGGGGCTCGGACAGGGGGTCAGCCCCAGCATTTT.